These T cell receptor beta chains were read from a single sample in a study of Ad26.COV2.S vaccination and SARS-CoV-2 variants. Some clones are missing from TCRdb's copy, which holds only in-frame ones; the method was immunoSEQ multiplex PCR. The sample contains about 470,000 clones, about 90% of which appear only once. Sequencing used peripheral blood, obtained in a trial of Ad26.COV2.S vaccine versus placebo. The receptors were sampled from a person aged 18-60 years who received the Ad26.COV2.S COVID-19 vaccine or a placebo. The CDR3 runs from the conserved cysteine through the conserved F or W. D genes are given only for firm matches. Size is stated for part of the rows, as once, few or many counts, or as a class when the clone is expanded.

-,-,TRBJ1-6,TRBV5-5,CASSLAGNSPLHF,TGTGCCAGCAGCTTGGCGGGAAATTCACCCCTCCACTTT
-,-,TRBJ1-1,TRBV19,CASSMPWSATEAFF,TGTGCCAGTAGTATGCCTTGGTCGGCCACTGAAGCTTTCTTT
-,-,TRBJ1-2,TRBV9,CASSVGSWTDYGYTF,TGTGCCAGCAGCGTAGGTTCTTGGACAGACTATGGCTACACCTTC
-,-,TRBJ2-7,TRBV28,CASSFQRGIAASYEQYF,TGTGCCAGCAGTTTCCAACGTGGAATAGCGGCCTCCTACGAGCAGTACTTC
-,-,TRBJ2-7,TRBV10-1,CASSESGEGPYGRQYF,TGCGCCAGCAGTGAGTCGGGTGAGGGGCCCTACGGTCGACAGTACTTC
-,-,TRBJ2-3,TRBV29-1,CSVEGRVRADTQYF,TGCAGCGTTGAGGGCAGGGTTAGGGCAGATACGCAGTATTTT
few,TRBD2,TRBJ2-1,TRBV19,CASSIRTSGVYNEQFF,TGTGCCAGTAGTATACGGACTAGCGGAGTCTACAATGAGCAGTTCTTC
-,TRBD1,TRBJ1-5,TRBV28,CASSTYRGFNQPQHF,TGTGCCAGCAGTACCTACAGGGGTTTCAATCAGCCCCAGCATTTT
-,-,TRBJ1-2,TRBV6-5,CASSPQRYGYTF,TGTGCCAGCAGTCCACAGAGATATGGCTACACCTTC
-,TRBD2,TRBJ2-1,TRBV9,CASSPGWGTSGYNEQFF,TGTGCCAGCAGCCCCGGGTGGGGGACTAGCGGATACAATGAGCAGTTCTTC
-,-,TRBJ2-1,TRBV7-2,CASSPSSSLSYNEQFF,TGTGCCAGCAGCCCGTCCTCCTCTCTCTCCTACAATGAGCAGTTCTTC
-,-,TRBJ1-2,TRBV5-5,CASSLLPGLSNYGYTF,TGTGCCAGCAGCTTGCTCCCAGGCCTCTCTAACTATGGCTACACCTTC
few,-,TRBJ1-3,TRBV7-2,CASSLVSGTIGNTIYF,TGTGCCAGCAGCTTAGTTAGTGGGACAATCGGAAACACCATATATTTT
-,-,TRBJ2-1,TRBV6-6,CASSYSKLSSYNEQFF,TGTGCCAGCAGTTACTCGAAGCTAAGCTCCTACAATGAGCAGTTCTTC
-,-,TRBJ2-7,TRBV2,CASSPRNRGNEQYF,TGTGCCAGCAGCCCCCGGAACCGGGGCAACGAGCAGTACTTC
-,-,TRBJ2-7,TRBV7-2,CASSLGSRYEQYF,TGTGCCAGCAGCTTAGGGAGTAGGTACGAGCAGTACTTC
-,-,TRBJ2-1,TRBV7-6,CASSLAERLEGSYNEQFF,TGTGCCAGCAGCTTAGCAGAAAGACTAGAGGGTTCCTACAATGAGCAGTTCTTC
-,-,TRBJ2-1,TRBV27,CASSLTAGSGNEQFF,TGTGCCAGCAGTTTAACTGCCGGGAGTGGAAATGAGCAGTTCTTC
-,-,TRBJ1-4,TRBV5-1,CASSLGEKLFF,TGCGCCAGCAGCTTGGGGGAAAAACTGTTTTTT
-,TRBD2,TRBJ2-3,TRBV7-9,CASRSGRAPDTQYF,TGTGCCAGCCGCAGCGGGAGGGCCCCAGATACGCAGTATTTT
once,TRBD2,TRBJ2-2,TRBV6-2/TRBV6-3,CASSPTFTSGRRLAGELFF,TGTGCCAGCAGTCCCACCTTTACTAGCGGGAGGAGGTTGGCCGGGGAGCTGTTTTTT
-,TRBD1,TRBJ2-5,TRBV9,CASSVEGDRFPKNF,TGTGCCAGCAGCGTAGAGGGGGACAGGTTCCCGAAGAACTTC
few,-,TRBJ1-1,TRBV10-3,CAISESERGEAFF,TGTGCCATCAGTGAGTCGGAAAGGGGTGAAGCTTTCTTT
few,TRBD1,TRBJ2-7,TRBV7-9,CASSNWTGRSYEQYF,TGTGCCAGCAGTAACTGGACAGGGAGATCCTACGAGCAGTACTTC